This T cell receptor beta chain was found in a study of OX40 agonist ivuxolimab in advanced cancers. The ends were cut back, 5 bases at V and 1 base at J, with 9 bases in the middle. This CDR3 spans 14 amino acids. Germline loops: CDR1 SGHTA, CDR2 FQGNSA. This table comes from immunoSEQ multiplex PCR, and its TCRdb copy is limited to in-frame clones, with some not included. Of tens of thousands of clones in the sample, about 80% were seen once. The sequence derives from an adult with an advanced solid tumor such as melanoma, head and neck, liver or kidney cancer. This rearrangement joins TRBV7-2 to TRBJ2-4; D not resolved. The material was CD4+ or CD8+ T cells sorted from blood, obtained in a trial of the OX40 agonist ivuxolimab. CDR3 nucleotide sequence: TGTGCCAGCAGCGACGATTGGGCCAAAAACATTCAGTACTTC. Translated, it gives CASSDDWAKNIQYF.